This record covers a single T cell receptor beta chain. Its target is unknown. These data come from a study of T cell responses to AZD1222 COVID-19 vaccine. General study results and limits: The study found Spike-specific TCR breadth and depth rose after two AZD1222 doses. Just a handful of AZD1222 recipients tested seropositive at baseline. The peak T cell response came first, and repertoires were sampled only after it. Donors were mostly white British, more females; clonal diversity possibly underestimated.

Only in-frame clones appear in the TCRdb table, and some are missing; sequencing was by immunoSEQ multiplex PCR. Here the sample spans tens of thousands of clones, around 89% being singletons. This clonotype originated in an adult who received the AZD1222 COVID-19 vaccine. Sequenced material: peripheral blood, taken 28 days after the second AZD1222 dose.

In DNA form, the CDR3 reads TGTGCCAGCAGTTTAGGTGGGGGCAATGAGCAGTTCTTC. As protein: CASSLGGGNEQFF. V is TRBV28 and J is TRBJ2-1; tentatively, D is TRBD1 or TRBD2 (5 bases each). Germline CDR1 reads MDHEN; CDR2 reads SYDVKM. The V end lost 2 bases, the J end lost 6 bases, and 8 bases lay between the germline ends. The CDR3 sequence is 13 residues long.